This entry lists 14 T cell receptor beta chains sequenced from one sample in a study of T cells after yellow fever vaccination. MiXCR, applied by TCRdb to the 5' RACE reads, yields one record per CDR3 protein. The data contain just under 600,000 distinct CDR3 sequences, about 13% of them seen just once; the ten biggest clones take up 11% to 15%. Source: PBMCs, taken on the day of the yellow fever booster vaccination. All receptors derive from a man under 40 who received the YFV17D yellow fever vaccine.

The rearrangement uses TRBV30 and TRBJ2-5; no clear D gene. The CDR3 totals 14 residues. The V end was cut by 0 bases, the J end by 1 base, with 9 bases between. Germline-derived CDR1 and CDR2 are GTSNPN and SVGIG (reference sequence). The CDR3 region is CAWSVIGVQETQYF. The CDR3 DNA sequence: TGTGCCTGGAGTGTAATTGGGGTCCAAGAGACCCAGTACTTC. Combining the CDR3 with reference TRBV30 and TRBJ2-5 gives the whole variable domain SQTIHQWPATLVQPVGSPLSLECTVEGTSNPNLYWYRQAAGRGLQLLFYSVGIGQISSEVPQNLSASRPQDRQFILSSKKLLLSDSGFYLCAWSVIGVQETQYFGPGTRLLVL.

This clonotype was seen more than once but under ten times. The gene calls are TRBV30 and TRBJ2-7; D is unclear. Germline values: CDR1 GTSNPN, CDR2 SVGIG (reference sequence). CDR3 size: 13 residues. Trimming removed 0 bases at V and 3 bases at J, with 9 bases between. In DNA form, the CDR3 reads TGTGCCTGGAGTGTGAACAGAGGCTACGAGCAGTACTTC. It encodes CAWSVNRGYEQYF.

The rearrangement uses TRBV20-1 and TRBJ2-7, with TRBD2 identical over 10 bases. Trimming took 5 bases from V and 3 from J; bases not matched to a gene: 7. Germline V CDR1 and CDR2: DFQATT, SNEGSKA (reference sequence). The CDR3 is 14 amino acids. This chain's CDR3 is CSALWTSGGYEQYF. The CDR3 nucleotides are TGCAGTGCTCTCTGGACTAGCGGAGGCTACGAGCAGTACTTC.

The chain links TRBV29-1 to TRBJ2-3; a possible D gene is TRBD2 (7 bases). The CDR3 has 13 residues. In germline, CDR1 is SQVTM, CDR2 ANQGSEA. V lost 4 bases and J lost 5, with 13 bases in between. CDR3 region: CSVARGLGDTQYF. CDR3 nucleotide sequence: TGCAGCGTTGCGCGGGGGCTTGGAGATACGCAGTATTTT.

V gene TRBV7-2 combines with J gene TRBJ2-1, with 12 bases aligning to TRBD2. Germline V CDR1 and CDR2: SGHTA, FQGNSA. V was clipped by 2 bases and J by 7 bases; unmatched bases: 6. This CDR3 region has 16 residues. The CDR3 loop is CASSLTSGRTRNEQFF. The CDR3, as DNA: TGTGCCAGCAGCTTAACTAGCGGGAGGACGAGGAATGAGCAGTTCTTC.

The rearrangement links TRBV2 to TRBJ2-1; 14 nucleotides agree with TRBD2. The junction had 5 bases not matched to a gene; V was cut back by 7 bases and J by 9 bases. This CDR3 is 14 amino acids long. Germline values: CDR1 SNHLY, CDR2 FYNNEI. The CDR3 DNA sequence: TGTGCCAGCACCGGGACTAGCGGGAGAATTGAGCAGTTCTTC. Its protein is CASTGTSGRIEQFF.

The J gene is TRBJ2-7, the V gene TRBV4-3, with 7 bases lining up with TRBD2. V was clipped by 1 base and J by 9 bases; unmatched bases: 12. Germline V lookup: CDR1 LGHNA, CDR2 YSLEER. The CDR3 spans 15 residues. This chain's CDR3 is CASSQGEGRWVGQYF. CDR3 nucleotide sequence: TGCGCCAGCAGCCAAGGGGAGGGTCGTTGGGTGGGGCAGTACTTC.

V and J are TRBV12-3 or TRBV12-4 and TRBJ2-3, with 7 bases that match TRBD2. The trim removed 6 bases at V and 6 bases at J, leaving 6 bases unmatched. The CDR3 is 13 amino acids. DNA for the CDR3: TGTGCCAGCAGCCCACCGACTAGCGATACGCAGTATTTT. Translating gives CASSPPTSDTQYF.

This clonotype was seen many times. The gene calls are TRBV7-2 and TRBJ2-5, with unresolved D. The germline V gene has CDR1 SGHTA and CDR2 FQGNSA. The V end was cut by 0 bases, the J end by 2 bases, with 4 bases between. The CDR3 has 13 residues. This chain's CDR3 is CASSLARQETQYF. Here the CDR3 DNA reads TGTGCCAGCAGCTTAGCGCGACAAGAGACCCAGTACTTC.

At least ten counts were recorded for this clonotype. The chain combines TRBV4-3 with TRBJ2-3, with TRBD2 matching 7 bases. There are 15 residues in the CDR3. Germline CDR1 and CDR2: LGHNA and YSLEER. V shed 4 bases, J shed 4 bases, and the junction held 8 bases outside the gene matches. In DNA, the CDR3 is TGCGCCAGCAGCCTGCGCGAGGGGAGGGCAGATACGCAGTATTTT. Encoded protein: CASSLREGRADTQYF.

The chain is built from TRBV20-1 and TRBJ1-2; tentative D call: TRBD1 (5 bases). V shed 5 bases and J shed 14 bases, with 27 bases lying between them. Germline values: CDR1 DFQATT, CDR2 SNEGSKA (reference sequence). The CDR3 has 14 amino acids. The CDR3 coding sequence is TGCAGTGCTGCCGACAGTCTCTCTTTGCTATGGTTGACCTTC. It yields the protein CSAADSLSLLWLTF.

This clonotype has just a few counts. This sequence joins TRBV10-3 and TRBJ2-7; the D is unclear. CDR3 size: 13 residues. Trimming left V 10 bases short and J 2 bases short, with 15 bases between. Germline V CDR1 and CDR2: ENHRY, SYGVKD. This CDR3 reads CATRALGTYEQYF. Written as DNA, the CDR3 is TGTGCCACCCGGGCCCTCGGCACCTACGAGCAGTACTTC.

This clonotype was counted a few times. The chain employs TRBV27 and TRBJ1-5; the D gene is possibly TRBD1 (6 bases). CDR1 is MNHEY and CDR2 is SMNVEV in the germline V gene (reference sequence). Trimming cost V 5 bases and J 1 base, with 12 bases left between them. The CDR3 length is 15 residues. The CDR3 protein is CASSATGWSNQPQHF. The CDR3 DNA reads TGTGCCAGCAGTGCTACAGGGTGGAGCAATCAGCCCCAGCATTTT.

The genes are TRBV27 and TRBJ2-4; possibly TRBD1 for D (5 bases). This CDR3 spans 14 amino acids. The V gene's germline CDR1 is MNHEY and CDR2 SMNVEV (reference sequence). Trimming removed 4 bases at V and 5 bases at J, with 12 bases between. This chain's CDR3 is CASSWEGAQNIQYF. The CDR3 coding sequence is TGTGCCAGCAGTTGGGAAGGGGCCCAAAACATTCAGTACTTC.